Below are 7 T cell receptor beta chains sequenced from a single sample in a study of cytomegalovirus exposure and HLA in healthy donors. The primer mix had 60 Vbeta and 13 Jbeta primers. The assay was immunoSEQ multiplex PCR, and TCRdb's table has in-frame clones only and misses some. The repertoire includes 100,000 to 150,000 clones, around three quarters of them detected once, and more than 1% sits in the top ten. The material sequenced was PBMCs. Every receptor here comes from a female donor in good health and CMV-seronegative.

The chain uses TRBV19 and TRBJ2-5; 9 bases align to TRBD2. The CDR3 covers 14 residues. V was clipped by 5 bases and J by 13 bases; unmatched bases: 14. Germline CDR1 is LNHDA and CDR2 is SQIVND (reference sequence). CDR3 residues: CASSASPGLATGYF. In DNA, the CDR3 is TGTGCCAGTAGTGCCTCCCCGGGACTAGCCACCGGGTACTTC. The complete variable domain, with remaining parts taken from reference TRBV19 and TRBJ2-5, reads DGGITQSPKYLFRKEGQNVTLSCEQNLNHDAMYWYRQDPGQGLRLIYYSQIVNDFQKGDIAEGYSVSREKKESFPLTVTSAQKNPTAFYLCASSASPGLATGYFGPGTRLLVL.

The chain is built from TRBV10-2 and TRBJ1-2; the match to TRBD1 covers 7 bases. The CDR3 has 14 residues. CDR1 is WSHSY, CDR2 SAAADI, per germline. V was pared by 4 bases and J by 8 bases, with 10 bases of the junction left unmatched. CDR3 sequence: CASSGWPGQQGYTF. The DNA for the CDR3 is TGCGCCAGCAGTGGTTGGCCGGGACAGCAAGGCTACACCTTC.

V gene TRBV5-1 combines with J gene TRBJ1-2; 9 nucleotides agree with TRBD1. CDR3 length equals 15 residues. The germline V gene has CDR1 SGHRS and CDR2 YFSETQ. After removal of 0 bases from V and 8 bases from J, the junction contained 8 bases not matched to a gene. CDR3: CASSLAEGQGGGYTF. The CDR3 bases are TGCGCCAGCAGCTTGGCCGAGGGACAGGGAGGCGGCTACACCTTC. The full variable domain, its missing parts supplied by reference TRBV5-1 and TRBJ1-2, is KAGVTQTPRYLIKTRGQQVTLSCSPISGHRSVSWYQQTPGQGLQFLFEYFSETQRNKGNFPGRFSGRQFSNSRSEMNVSTLELGDSALYLCASSLAEGQGGGYTFGSGTRLTVV.

The chain combines TRBV7-8 with TRBJ1-5; D is unresolved. CDR1 is SGHVS and CDR2 is FQNEAQ in the germline V gene. The length of the CDR3 is 14 residues. Trimming pared 4 bases from V and 3 bases from J, leaving 10 bases between. The CDR3 nucleotides are TGTGCCAGCAGCTCTGGACGGGACAATCAGCCCCAGCATTTT. Its protein is CASSSGRDNQPQHF.

V gene TRBV5-6 combines with J gene TRBJ1-2; the D is unclear. With 0 bases removed from V and 8 bases from J, the gap between germline ends came to 11 bases. Germline CDR1 reads SGHDT; CDR2 reads YYEEEE. The CDR3 spans 13 residues. This CDR3 is CASSLGVGSGYTF. In nucleotides, the CDR3 is TGTGCCAGCAGCTTGGGGGTCGGGAGCGGCTACACCTTC.

The rearrangement uses TRBV6-1 and TRBJ1-6, with 8 bases that match TRBD1. V lost 6 bases and J lost 5; bases outside the gene matches: 3. From germline, CDR1 is MNHNS and CDR2 SASEGT. The CDR3 consists of 14 residues. The CDR3 spells CASRTGVNNSPLHF. CDR3 in DNA: TGTGCCAGCAGGACAGGGGTAAATAATTCACCCCTCCACTTT.

V usage is TRBV28 and J usage is TRBJ2-5, with 10 bases matching TRBD2. The germline gives CDR1 MDHEN, CDR2 SYDVKM. The CDR3 sequence is 16 residues long. Losses at the gene ends were 5 bases for V and 6 bases for J; bases not matched to a gene: 12. The CDR3 nucleotides read TGTGCCAGCAGTCCCCTCACTAGCGGGAATTTAAAGACCCAGTACTTC. It is translated as CASSPLTSGNLKTQYF.